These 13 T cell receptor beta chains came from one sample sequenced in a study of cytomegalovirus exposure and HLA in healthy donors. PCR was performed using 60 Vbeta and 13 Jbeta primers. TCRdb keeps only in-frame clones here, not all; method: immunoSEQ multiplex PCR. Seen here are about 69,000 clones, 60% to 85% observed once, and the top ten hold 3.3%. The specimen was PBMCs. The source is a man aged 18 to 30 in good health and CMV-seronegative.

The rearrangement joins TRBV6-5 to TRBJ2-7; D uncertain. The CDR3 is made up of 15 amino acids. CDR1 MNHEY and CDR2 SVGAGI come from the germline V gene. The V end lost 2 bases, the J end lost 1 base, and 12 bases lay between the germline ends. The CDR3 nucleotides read TGTGCCAGCAGTTACGGAGCCGGCCAATCCTACGAGCAGTACTTC. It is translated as CASSYGAGQSYEQYF.

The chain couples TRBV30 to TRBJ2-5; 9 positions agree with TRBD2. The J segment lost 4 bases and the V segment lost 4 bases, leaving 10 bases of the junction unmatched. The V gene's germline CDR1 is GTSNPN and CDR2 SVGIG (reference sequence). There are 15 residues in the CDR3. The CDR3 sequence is CAWTLSGGPGETQYF. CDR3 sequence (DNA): TGTGCCTGGACCCTTAGCGGGGGACCGGGAGAGACCCAGTACTTC.

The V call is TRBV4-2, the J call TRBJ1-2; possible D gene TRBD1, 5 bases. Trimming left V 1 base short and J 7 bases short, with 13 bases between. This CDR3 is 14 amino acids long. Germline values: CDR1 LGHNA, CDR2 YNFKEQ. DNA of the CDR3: TGTGCCAGCAGCCAAGCTTCGCAGGGCGGTGGCTACACCTTC. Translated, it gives CASSQASQGGGYTF.

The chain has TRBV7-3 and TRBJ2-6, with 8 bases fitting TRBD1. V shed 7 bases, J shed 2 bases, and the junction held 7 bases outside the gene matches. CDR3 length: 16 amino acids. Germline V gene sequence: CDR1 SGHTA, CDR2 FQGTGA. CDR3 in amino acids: CASNPGTGPGANVLTF. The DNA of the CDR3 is TGTGCCAGCAACCCCGGGACAGGTCCTGGGGCCAACGTCCTGACTTTC.

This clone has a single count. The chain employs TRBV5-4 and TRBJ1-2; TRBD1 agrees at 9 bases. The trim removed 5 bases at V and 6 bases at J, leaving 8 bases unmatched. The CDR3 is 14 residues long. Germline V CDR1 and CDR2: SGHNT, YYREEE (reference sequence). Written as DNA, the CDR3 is TGTGCCAGCAGACCCGGGACAGGGCTCGATGGCTACACCTTC. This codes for CASRPGTGLDGYTF.

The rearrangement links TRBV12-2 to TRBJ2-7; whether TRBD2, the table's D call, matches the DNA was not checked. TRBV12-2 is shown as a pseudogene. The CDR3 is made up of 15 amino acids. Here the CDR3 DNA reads TGTGCAAGTCGCCCCCGGGGAAGCGGTACCTACGAGCAGTACGTC. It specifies CASRPRGSGTYEQYV.

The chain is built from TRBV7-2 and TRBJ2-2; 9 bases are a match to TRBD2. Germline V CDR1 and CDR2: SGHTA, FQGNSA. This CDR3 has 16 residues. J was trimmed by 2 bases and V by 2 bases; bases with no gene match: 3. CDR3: CASSLRLAENTGELFF. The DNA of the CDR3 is TGTGCCAGCAGCTTAAGACTAGCGGAAAACACCGGGGAGCTGTTTTTT.

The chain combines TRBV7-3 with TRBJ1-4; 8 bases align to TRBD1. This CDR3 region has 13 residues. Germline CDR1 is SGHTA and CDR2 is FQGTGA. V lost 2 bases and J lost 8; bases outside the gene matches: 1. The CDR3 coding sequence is TGTGCCAGCAGCTTAGGGACAGGCGAAAAACTGTTTTTT. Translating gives CASSLGTGEKLFF.

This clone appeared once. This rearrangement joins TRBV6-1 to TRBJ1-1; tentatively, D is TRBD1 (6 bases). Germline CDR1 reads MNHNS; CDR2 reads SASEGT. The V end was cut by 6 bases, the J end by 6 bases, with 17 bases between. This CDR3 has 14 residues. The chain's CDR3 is CASSQGTFVPEAFF. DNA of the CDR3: TGTGCCAGCAGCCAAGGGACATTCGTGCCTGAAGCTTTCTTT.

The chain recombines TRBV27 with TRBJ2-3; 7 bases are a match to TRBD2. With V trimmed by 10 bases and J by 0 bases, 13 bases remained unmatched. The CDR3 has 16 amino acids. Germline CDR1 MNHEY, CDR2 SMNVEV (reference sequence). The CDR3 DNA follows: TGTGCCACCATGGCTAGCGGAGCTACTAGCACAGATACGCAGTATTTT. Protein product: CATMASGATSTDTQYF.

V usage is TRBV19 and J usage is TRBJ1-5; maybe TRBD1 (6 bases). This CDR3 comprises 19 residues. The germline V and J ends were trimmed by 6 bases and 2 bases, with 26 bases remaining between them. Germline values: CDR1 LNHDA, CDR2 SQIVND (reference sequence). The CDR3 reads CASRQDPQGSSIGNQPQHF. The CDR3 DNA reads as TGTGCCAGTAGGCAAGATCCACAGGGATCCAGTATAGGCAATCAGCCCCAGCATTTT.

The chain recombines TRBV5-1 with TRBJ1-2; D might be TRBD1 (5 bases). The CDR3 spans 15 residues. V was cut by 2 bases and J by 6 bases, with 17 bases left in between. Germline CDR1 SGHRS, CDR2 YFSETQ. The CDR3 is CASSLSQGMGNGYTF. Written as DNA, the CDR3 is TGCGCCAGCAGCTTAAGTCAGGGAATGGGGAATGGCTACACCTTC. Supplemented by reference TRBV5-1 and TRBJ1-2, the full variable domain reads KAGVTQTPRYLIKTRGQQVTLSCSPISGHRSVSWYQQTPGQGLQFLFEYFSETQRNKGNFPGRFSGRQFSNSRSEMNVSTLELGDSALYLCASSLSQGMGNGYTFGSGTRLTVV.

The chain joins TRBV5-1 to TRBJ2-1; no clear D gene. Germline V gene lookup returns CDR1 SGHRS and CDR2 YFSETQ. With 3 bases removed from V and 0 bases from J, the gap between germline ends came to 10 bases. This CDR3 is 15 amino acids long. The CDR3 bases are TGCGCCAGCAGCTCTTCTTCGAGCTCCTACAATGAGCAGTTCTTC. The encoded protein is CASSSSSSSYNEQFF.